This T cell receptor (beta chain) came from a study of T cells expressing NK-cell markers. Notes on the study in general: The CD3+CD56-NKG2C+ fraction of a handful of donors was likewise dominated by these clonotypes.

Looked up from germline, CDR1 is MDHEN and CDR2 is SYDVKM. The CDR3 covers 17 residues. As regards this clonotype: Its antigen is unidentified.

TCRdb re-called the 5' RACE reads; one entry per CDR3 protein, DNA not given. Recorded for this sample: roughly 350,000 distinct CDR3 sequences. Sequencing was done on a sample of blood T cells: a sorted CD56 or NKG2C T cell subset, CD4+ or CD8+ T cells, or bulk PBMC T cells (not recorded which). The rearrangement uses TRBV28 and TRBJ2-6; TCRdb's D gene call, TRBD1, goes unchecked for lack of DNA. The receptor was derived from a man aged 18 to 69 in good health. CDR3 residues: CASSPRGDISTANVLTF. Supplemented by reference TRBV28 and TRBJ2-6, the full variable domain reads DVKVTQSSRYLVKRTGEKVFLECVQDMDHENMFWYRQDPGLGLRLIYFSYDVKMKEKGDIPEGYSVSREKKERFSLILESASTNQTSMYLCASSPRGDISTANVLTFGAGSRLTVL.